These 14 T cell receptor beta chains came from one sample sequenced in a study of blood T cells in healthy people across ages. Alongside a J-beta primer mix, a sample-barcoded 5' primer served in a second PCR lasting about 7 to 11 cycles. TCRdb reprocessed the 5' RACE reads with MiXCR, giving one entry per CDR3 protein. The sample records 800,000 or so distinct CDR3 sequences, around 62% being singletons. The specimen was blood. These receptors came from a man aged 25-40 years in good health.

V gene TRBV7-8 combines with J gene TRBJ1-5, with a weak D call TRBD1 (5 bases). V was cut by 7 bases and J by 4 bases, with 14 bases left in between. The length of the CDR3 is 14 residues. The germline gives CDR1 SGHVS, CDR2 FQNEAQ. The CDR3 loop reads CASTIGVGNQPQHF. DNA of the CDR3: TGTGCCAGCACCATAGGGGTAGGGAATCAGCCCCAGCATTTT.

This sequence joins TRBV11-2 and TRBJ2-3; no clear D gene. The CDR3 totals 13 residues. Germline values: CDR1 SGHAT, CDR2 FQNNGV. Deletions cut 1 base from V and 14 bases from J, with 16 bases between. The DNA of the CDR3 is TGTGCCAGCAGCTTAGCCGGGTCCAGATACGCGTATTTT. It codes for CASSLAGSRYAYF.

V and J are TRBV20-1 and TRBJ2-4; TRBD1 aligns across 9 bases. With the DNA end fitting TRBJ2-7 better, the J assignment may be wrong. The CDR3 is 14 residues long. CDR1 and CDR2 from the germline V gene are DFQATT and SNEGSKA (reference sequence). The chain's CDR3 is CSAPPGQGPYEQYF. CDR3 in DNA: TGCAGTGCTCCGCCGGGACAGGGTCCCTACGAGCAGTACTTC.

This clonotype has only a few counts. CDR3 loop: CASTLRDTRTDTQYF. CDR3 DNA sequence: TGTGCCAGCACCCTACGGGACACCCGCACAGATACGCAGTATTTT. The chain is built from TRBV6-6 and TRBJ2-3, with a possible D match to TRBD1 (6 bases). The germline V gene has CDR1 MNHNY and CDR2 SVGAGI (reference sequence). The V end lost 7 bases, the J end lost 1 base, and 15 bases lay between the germline ends. The length of the CDR3 is 15 residues.

CDR3 protein: CASSRTTRPINYGYTF. The CDR3, as DNA: TGTGCCAGCAGTCGCACCACGAGACCAATTAACTATGGCTACACCTTC. The rearrangement uses TRBV12-3 or TRBV12-4 and TRBJ1-2; D is undetermined. Trimming stripped 5 bases from V and 1 base from J, with 17 bases between. The CDR3 contains 16 residues.

The CDR3 bases are TGTGCCACCAGCAGAACGAGCTCCTACGAGCAGTACTTC. Its translation is CATSRTSSYEQYF. The chain links TRBV15 to TRBJ2-7; no clear D gene. Trimming shortened V by 2 bases and J by 0 bases, and 5 bases separated the two germline ends. The CDR3 length is 13 residues. Germline V gene sequence: CDR1 LNHNV, CDR2 YYDKDF (reference sequence).

This clonotype was detected only a few times. V and J are TRBV9 and TRBJ1-2, with TRBD1 as a possible D gene (6 bases). This CDR3 comprises 16 residues. Trimming removed 0 bases at V and 4 bases at J, with 16 bases between. In germline, CDR1 is SGDLS, CDR2 YYNGEE. In DNA form, the CDR3 reads TGTGCCAGCAGCGTAGTTGTAGGTGGACAGTCCTATGGCTACACCTTC. It specifies CASSVVVGGQSYGYTF.

The CDR3 DNA sequence: TGCAGTGCTAGGGGGACAGGGGACTCACCCCTCCACTTT. It specifies CSARGTGDSPLHF. The genes are TRBV20-1 and TRBJ1-6, with 10 bases fitting TRBD1. This CDR3 spans 13 amino acids. Germline loops: CDR1 DFQATT, CDR2 SNEGSKA (reference sequence). The trim removed 3 bases at V and 10 bases at J, leaving 3 bases unmatched.

This rearrangement joins TRBV6-5 to TRBJ2-1; tentative D call: TRBD2 (5 bases). Looked up from germline, CDR1 is MNHEY and CDR2 is SVGAGI. CDR3 length: 15 amino acids. V lost 1 base and J lost 5, with 12 bases in between. The CDR3 reads CASSYLRTPDNEQFF. The CDR3 DNA is TGTGCCAGCAGTTACTTGAGGACTCCTGACAATGAGCAGTTCTTC.

The CDR3: CASSQERVRSPLHF. The DNA for the CDR3 is TGCGCCAGCAGCCAAGAGAGGGTTCGCTCACCCCTCCACTTT. The chain links TRBV4-3 to TRBJ1-6; D unclear. The V end lost 0 bases, the J end lost 10 bases, and 10 bases lay between the germline ends. Per germline, CDR1 LGHNA and CDR2 YSLEER. This CDR3 is 14 amino acids long.

This clonotype came up a few times. J is TRBJ1-2 and V is TRBV6-5; D possibly corresponds to TRBD1 (6 bases). Trimming removed 7 bases at V and 0 bases at J, with 12 bases between. The germline gives CDR1 MNHEY, CDR2 SVGAGI. This CDR3 contains 14 residues. The CDR3 region is CASTTGLANYGYTF. As DNA, the CDR3 is TGTGCCAGCACCACAGGGTTAGCTAACTATGGCTACACCTTC.

This rearrangement joins TRBV12-3 or TRBV12-4 to TRBJ2-5; D may correspond to TRBD1 or TRBD2 (5 bases each). The V end lost 3 bases, the J end lost 1 base, and 12 bases lay between the germline ends. The CDR3 contains 15 residues. The CDR3 DNA sequence: TGTGCCAGCAGTTTTAACCCGGGGCTCCAAGAGACCCAGTACTTC. Amino acid sequence: CASSFNPGLQETQYF.

A few counts support this clonotype. The chain has TRBV7-9 and TRBJ2-2, with D perhaps matching TRBD1 (6 bases). This CDR3 spans 15 amino acids. CDR1 SEHNR and CDR2 FQNEAQ come from the germline V gene (reference sequence). V was pared by 10 bases and J by 0 bases, with 15 bases between. DNA of the CDR3: TGTGCCACCCCACCCGGGACAACGAACACCGGGGAGCTGTTTTTT. Protein: CATPPGTTNTGELFF.

This clonotype was seen a handful of times. This rearrangement joins TRBV24-1 to TRBJ1-2; 7 bases agree with TRBD1. V shed 3 bases, J shed 4 bases, and the junction held 10 bases outside the gene matches. Germline loops: CDR1 KGHDR, CDR2 SFDVKD. This CDR3 comprises 16 residues. The CDR3 sequence is CATSDRRDSGRYGYTF. As DNA, the CDR3 is TGTGCCACCAGTGATCGCCGGGACAGTGGACGCTATGGCTACACCTTC.